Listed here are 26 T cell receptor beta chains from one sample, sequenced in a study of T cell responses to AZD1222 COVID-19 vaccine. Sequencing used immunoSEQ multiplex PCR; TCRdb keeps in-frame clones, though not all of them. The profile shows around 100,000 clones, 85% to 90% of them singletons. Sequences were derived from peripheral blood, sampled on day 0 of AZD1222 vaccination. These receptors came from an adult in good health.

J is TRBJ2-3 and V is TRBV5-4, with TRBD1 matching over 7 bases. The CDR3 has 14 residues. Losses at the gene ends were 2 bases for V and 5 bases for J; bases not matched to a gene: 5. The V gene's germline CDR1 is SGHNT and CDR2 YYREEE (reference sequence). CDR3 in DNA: TGTGCCAGCAGCTTCGGACAGGCGAGAGATACGCAGTATTTT. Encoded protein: CASSFGQARDTQYF.

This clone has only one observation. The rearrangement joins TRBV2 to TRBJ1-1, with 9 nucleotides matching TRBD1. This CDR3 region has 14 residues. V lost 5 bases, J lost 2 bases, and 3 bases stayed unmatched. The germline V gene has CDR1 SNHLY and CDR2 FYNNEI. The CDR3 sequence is CASSPTGGNTEAFF. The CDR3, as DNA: TGTGCCAGCAGTCCTACAGGGGGCAACACTGAAGCTTTCTTT. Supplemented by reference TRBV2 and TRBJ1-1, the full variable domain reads EPEVTQTPSHQVTQMGQEVILRCVPISNHLYFYWYRQILGQKVEFLVSFYNNEISEKSEIFDDQFSVERPDGSNFTLKIRSTKLEDSAMYFCASSPTGGNTEAFFGQGTRLTVV.

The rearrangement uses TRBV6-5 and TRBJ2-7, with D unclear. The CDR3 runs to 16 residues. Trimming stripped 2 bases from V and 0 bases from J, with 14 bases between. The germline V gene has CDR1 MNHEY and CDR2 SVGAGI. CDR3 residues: CASSYPDWTSSYEQYF. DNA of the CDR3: TGTGCCAGCAGTTACCCGGATTGGACGAGCTCCTACGAGCAGTACTTC.

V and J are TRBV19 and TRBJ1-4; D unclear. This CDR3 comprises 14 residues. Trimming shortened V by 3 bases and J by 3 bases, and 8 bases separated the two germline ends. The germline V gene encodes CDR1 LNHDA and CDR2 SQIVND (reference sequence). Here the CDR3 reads CASSITASNEKLFF. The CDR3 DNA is TGTGCCAGTAGTATTACGGCATCTAATGAAAAACTGTTTTTT. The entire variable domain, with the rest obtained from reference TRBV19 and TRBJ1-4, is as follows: DGGITQSPKYLFRKEGQNVTLSCEQNLNHDAMYWYRQDPGQGLRLIYYSQIVNDFQKGDIAEGYSVSREKKESFPLTVTSAQKNPTAFYLCASSITASNEKLFFGSGTQLSVL.

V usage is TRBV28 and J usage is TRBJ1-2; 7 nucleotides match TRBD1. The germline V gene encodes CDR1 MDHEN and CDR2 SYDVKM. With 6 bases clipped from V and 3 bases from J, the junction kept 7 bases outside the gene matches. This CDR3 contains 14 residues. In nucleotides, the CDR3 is TGTGCCAGCAGCCAGACTGGGACAGACTATGGCTACACCTTC. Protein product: CASSQTGTDYGYTF.

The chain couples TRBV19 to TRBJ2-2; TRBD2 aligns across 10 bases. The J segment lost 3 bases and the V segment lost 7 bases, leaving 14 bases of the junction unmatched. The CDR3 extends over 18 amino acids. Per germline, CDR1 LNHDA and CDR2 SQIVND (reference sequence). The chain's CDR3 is CASNPWLAGVGDTGELFF. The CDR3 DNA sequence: TGTGCCAGTAACCCTTGGCTAGCGGGAGTGGGAGACACCGGGGAGCTGTTTTTT.

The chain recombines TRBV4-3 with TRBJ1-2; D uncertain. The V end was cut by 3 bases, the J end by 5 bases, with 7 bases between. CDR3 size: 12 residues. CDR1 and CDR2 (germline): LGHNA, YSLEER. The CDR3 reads CASSQSEYGYTF. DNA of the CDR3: TGCGCCAGCAGCCAGTCTGAATATGGCTACACCTTC.

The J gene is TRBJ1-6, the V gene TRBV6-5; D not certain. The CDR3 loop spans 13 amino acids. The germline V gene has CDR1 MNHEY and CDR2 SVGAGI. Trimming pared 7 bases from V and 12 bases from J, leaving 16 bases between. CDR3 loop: CASKGGRWEPLHF. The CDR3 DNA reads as TGTGCCAGCAAGGGAGGGAGATGGGAACCCCTCCACTTT.

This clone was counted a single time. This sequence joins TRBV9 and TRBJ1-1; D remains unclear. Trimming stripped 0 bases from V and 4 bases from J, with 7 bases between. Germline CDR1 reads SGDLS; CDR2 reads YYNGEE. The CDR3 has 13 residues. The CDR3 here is CASSVADGTEAFF. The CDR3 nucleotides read TGTGCCAGCAGCGTAGCCGATGGCACTGAAGCTTTCTTT.

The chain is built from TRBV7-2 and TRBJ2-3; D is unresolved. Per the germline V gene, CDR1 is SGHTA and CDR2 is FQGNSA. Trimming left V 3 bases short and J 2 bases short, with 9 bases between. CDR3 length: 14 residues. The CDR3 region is CASSFIKNTDTQYF. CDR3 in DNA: TGTGCCAGCAGCTTCATTAAGAACACAGATACGCAGTATTTT.

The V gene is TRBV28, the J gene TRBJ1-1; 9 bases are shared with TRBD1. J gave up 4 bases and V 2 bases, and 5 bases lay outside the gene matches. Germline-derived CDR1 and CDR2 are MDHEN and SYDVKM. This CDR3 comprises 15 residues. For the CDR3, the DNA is TGTGCCAGCAGTTTAGCCGGACAGGGGACCACTGAAGCTTTCTTT. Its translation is CASSLAGQGTTEAFF. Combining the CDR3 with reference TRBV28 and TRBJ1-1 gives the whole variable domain DVKVTQSSRYLVKRTGEKVFLECVQDMDHENMFWYRQDPGLGLRLIYFSYDVKMKEKGDIPEGYSVSREKKERFSLILESASTNQTSMYLCASSLAGQGTTEAFFGQGTRLTVV.

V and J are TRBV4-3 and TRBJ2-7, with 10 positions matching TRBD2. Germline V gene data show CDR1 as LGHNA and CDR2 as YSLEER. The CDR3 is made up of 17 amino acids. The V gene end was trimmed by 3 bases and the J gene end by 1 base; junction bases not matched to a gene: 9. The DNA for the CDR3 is TGCGCCAGCAGCCAGGGGCTTATAGCGGGGGGATCCTACGAGCAGTACTTC. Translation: CASSQGLIAGGSYEQYF.

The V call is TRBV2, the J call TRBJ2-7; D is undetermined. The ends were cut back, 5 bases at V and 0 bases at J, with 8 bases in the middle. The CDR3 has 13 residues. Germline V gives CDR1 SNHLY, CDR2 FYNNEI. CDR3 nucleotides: TGTGCCAGCAGTATGGAATACTCCTACGAGCAGTACTTC. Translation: CASSMEYSYEQYF.

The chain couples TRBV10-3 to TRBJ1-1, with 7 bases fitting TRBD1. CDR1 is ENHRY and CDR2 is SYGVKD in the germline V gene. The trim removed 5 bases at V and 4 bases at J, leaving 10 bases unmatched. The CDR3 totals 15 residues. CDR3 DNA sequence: TGTGCCATCAGTATTTCGACAGGGAGGGCCACTGAAGCTTTCTTT. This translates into CAISISTGRATEAFF.

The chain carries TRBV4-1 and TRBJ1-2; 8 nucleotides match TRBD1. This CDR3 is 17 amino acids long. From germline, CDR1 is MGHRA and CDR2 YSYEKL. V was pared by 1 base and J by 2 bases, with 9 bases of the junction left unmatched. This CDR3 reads CASSQAPGQARNYGYTF. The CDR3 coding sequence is TGCGCCAGCAGCCAAGCTCCGGGACAGGCTCGCAACTATGGCTACACCTTC.

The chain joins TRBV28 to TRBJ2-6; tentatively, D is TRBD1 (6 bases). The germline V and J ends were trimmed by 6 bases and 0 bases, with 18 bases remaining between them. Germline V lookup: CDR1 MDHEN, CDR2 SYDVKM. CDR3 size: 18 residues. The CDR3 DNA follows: TGTGCCAGCAGCCTACCGGGACAATTGCCCTCTGGGGCCAACGTCCTGACTTTC. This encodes CASSLPGQLPSGANVLTF.

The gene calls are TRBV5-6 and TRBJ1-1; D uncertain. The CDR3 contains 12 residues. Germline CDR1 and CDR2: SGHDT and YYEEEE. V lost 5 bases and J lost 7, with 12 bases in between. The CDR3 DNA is TGTGCCAGCAGAGGCATGGACGGTGAAGCTTTCTTT. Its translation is CASRGMDGEAFF.

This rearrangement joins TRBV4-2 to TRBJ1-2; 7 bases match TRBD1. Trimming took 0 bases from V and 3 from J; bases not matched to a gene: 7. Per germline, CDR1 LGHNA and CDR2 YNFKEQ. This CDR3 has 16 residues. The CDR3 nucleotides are TGTGCCAGCAGCCAAGATCCACAGGGGACCCACTATGGCTACACCTTC. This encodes CASSQDPQGTHYGYTF.

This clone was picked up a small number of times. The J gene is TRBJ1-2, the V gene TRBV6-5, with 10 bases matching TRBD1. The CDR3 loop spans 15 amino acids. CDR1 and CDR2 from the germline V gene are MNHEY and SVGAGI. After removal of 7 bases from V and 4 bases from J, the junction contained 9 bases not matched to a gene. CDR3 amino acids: CASTDRGQRSYGYTF. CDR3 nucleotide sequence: TGTGCCAGCACCGACAGGGGGCAACGAAGCTATGGCTACACCTTC.

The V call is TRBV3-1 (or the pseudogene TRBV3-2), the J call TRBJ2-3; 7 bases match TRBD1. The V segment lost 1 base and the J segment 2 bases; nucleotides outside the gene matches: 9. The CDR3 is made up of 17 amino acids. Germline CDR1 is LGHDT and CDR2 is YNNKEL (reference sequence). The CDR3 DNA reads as TGTGCCAGCAGCCAAGGGGGTCAGGGGGATTACACAGATACGCAGTATTTT. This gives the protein CASSQGGQGDYTDTQYF.

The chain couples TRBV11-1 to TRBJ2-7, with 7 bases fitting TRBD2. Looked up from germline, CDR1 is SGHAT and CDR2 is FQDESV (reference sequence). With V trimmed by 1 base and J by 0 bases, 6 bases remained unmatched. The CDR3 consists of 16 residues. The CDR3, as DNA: TGTGCCAGCAGCTTAGATCCTAGCGGAAGCTCCTACGAGCAGTACTTC. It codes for CASSLDPSGSSYEQYF.

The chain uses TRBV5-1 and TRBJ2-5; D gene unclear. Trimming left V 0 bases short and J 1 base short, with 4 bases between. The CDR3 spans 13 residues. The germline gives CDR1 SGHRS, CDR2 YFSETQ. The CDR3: CASSLEVQETQYF. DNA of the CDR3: TGCGCCAGCAGCTTGGAGGTCCAAGAGACCCAGTACTTC.

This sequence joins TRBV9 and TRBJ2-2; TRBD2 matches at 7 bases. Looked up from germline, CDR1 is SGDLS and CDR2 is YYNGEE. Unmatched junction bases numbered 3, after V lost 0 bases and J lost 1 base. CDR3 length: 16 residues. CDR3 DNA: TGTGCCAGCAGCGTAGACGCGGGGGTGAACACCGGGGAGCTGTTTTTT. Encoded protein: CASSVDAGVNTGELFF.

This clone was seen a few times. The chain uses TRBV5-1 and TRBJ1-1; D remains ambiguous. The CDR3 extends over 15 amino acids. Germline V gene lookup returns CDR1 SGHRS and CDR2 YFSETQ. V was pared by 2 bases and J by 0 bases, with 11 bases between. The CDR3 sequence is CASSLNSFMNTEAFF. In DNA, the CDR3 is TGCGCCAGCAGCTTAAACAGCTTCATGAACACTGAAGCTTTCTTT.

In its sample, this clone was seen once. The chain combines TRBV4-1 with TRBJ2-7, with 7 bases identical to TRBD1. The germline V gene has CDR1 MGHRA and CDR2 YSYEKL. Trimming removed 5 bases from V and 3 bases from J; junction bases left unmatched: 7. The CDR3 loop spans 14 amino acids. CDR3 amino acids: CASSARGTDYEQYF. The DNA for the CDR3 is TGCGCCAGCAGCGCGAGAGGGACAGACTACGAGCAGTACTTC.

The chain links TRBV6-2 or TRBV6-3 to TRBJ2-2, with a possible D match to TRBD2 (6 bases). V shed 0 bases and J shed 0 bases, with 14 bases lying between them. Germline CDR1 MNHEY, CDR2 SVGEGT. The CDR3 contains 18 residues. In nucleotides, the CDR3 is TGTGCCAGCAGTTACTCGCTAGTAGCGGCTACGAACACCGGGGAGCTGTTTTTT. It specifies CASSYSLVAATNTGELFF.